The 11 T cell receptor beta chains below were found in one sample sequenced in a study of cytomegalovirus exposure and HLA in healthy donors. 13 Jbeta primers and 60 Vbeta primers were used for the PCR. Here immunoSEQ multiplex PCR was the method, and the copy in TCRdb shows in-frame clones only, minus some. The sample includes approximately 92,000 clones, over 75% of them seen just once. The source material was PBMCs. The receptors shown here come from a girl aged 2-10 years in good health and CMV-seropositive.

This chain links TRBV6-1 with TRBJ2-5, with 11 positions matching TRBD2. With 5 bases clipped from V and 5 bases from J, the junction kept 4 bases outside the gene matches. This CDR3 region has 14 residues. The germline V gene has CDR1 MNHNS and CDR2 SASEGT. CDR3 protein: CASSLAGGGETQYF. The CDR3 DNA reads as TGTGCCAGCAGTCTAGCGGGAGGTGGGGAGACCCAGTACTTC.

The chain couples TRBV6-6 to TRBJ2-3; no definite D call. V was shortened by 0 bases and J by 9 bases, with 10 bases between the two germline ends. This CDR3 spans 13 amino acids. Germline CDR1 reads MNHNY; CDR2 reads SVGAGI (reference sequence). The CDR3, as DNA: TGTGCCAGCAGTTACTCCCCACTACACACGCAGTATTTT. This encodes CASSYSPLHTQYF.

This clone turned up a few times. V usage is TRBV9 and J usage is TRBJ2-3; a possible D gene is TRBD1 (6 bases). Trimming took off 4 bases at V and 6 bases at J, with 12 bases between the two ends. The CDR3 length is 13 residues. Germline CDR1 is SGDLS and CDR2 is YYNGEE. CDR3 sequence reads: CASSLTTGDTQYF. CDR3 nucleotide sequence: TGTGCCAGCAGCTTAACAACAGGGGATACGCAGTATTTT.

The chain joins TRBV18 to TRBJ1-3, with unresolved D. The CDR3 is 15 residues long. The germline CDR1 and CDR2 sequences are KGHSH and LQKENI. The germline V and J ends were trimmed by 3 bases and 7 bases, with 16 bases remaining between them. CDR3 bases: TGTGCCAGCTCACCGATGAGCCAAACTTGGAACACCATATATTTT. Amino acids: CASSPMSQTWNTIYF.

This chain links TRBV27 with TRBJ2-7; 7 bases fit TRBD2. CDR3 size: 13 residues. V trimming: 9 bases; J trimming: 2 bases; junction bases outside the gene matches: 7. Germline CDR1 is MNHEY and CDR2 is SMNVEV (reference sequence). The CDR3 nucleotides are TGTGCCAGTGGAGGGGAGGGACCCTACGAGCAGTACTTC. As protein: CASGGEGPYEQYF.

The rearrangement joins TRBV6-1 to TRBJ1-2; 9 nucleotides align to TRBD1. CDR3 length equals 14 residues. Germline CDR1 and CDR2: MNHNS and SASEGT. V dropped 4 bases and J dropped 3; count of bases not matched to a gene: 3. Written as DNA, the CDR3 is TGTGCCAGCAGTGTACAGGGGGCTGACTATGGCTACACCTTC. This encodes CASSVQGADYGYTF.

This chain joins TRBV19 and TRBJ1-1; no definite D call. The CDR3 runs 15 residues. Germline V gene sequence: CDR1 LNHDA, CDR2 SQIVND (reference sequence). V gave up 3 bases and J gave up 3 bases, with 14 bases separating them. The CDR3 coding sequence is TGTGCCAGTAGTATTGCTCCATTCGGAGACACTGAAGCTTTCTTT. Translated: CASSIAPFGDTEAFF. Supplemented by reference TRBV19 and TRBJ1-1, the full variable domain reads DGGITQSPKYLFRKEGQNVTLSCEQNLNHDAMYWYRQDPGQGLRLIYYSQIVNDFQKGDIAEGYSVSREKKESFPLTVTSAQKNPTAFYLCASSIAPFGDTEAFFGQGTRLTVV.

V and J are TRBV29-1 and TRBJ1-2, with 10 bases that match TRBD1. Germline-derived CDR1 and CDR2 are SQVTM and ANQGSEA. The junction had 7 bases not matched to a gene; V was cut back by 6 bases and J by 6 bases. This CDR3 spans 13 amino acids. The CDR3 here is CSVDRGLSDGYTF. The CDR3, as DNA: TGCAGCGTCGACAGGGGGCTCTCTGATGGCTACACCTTC.

The gene calls are TRBV25-1 and TRBJ2-3; D is unclear. Trimming removed 4 bases at V and 0 bases at J, with 8 bases between. The CDR3 is 14 residues long. In germline, CDR1 is MGHDK, CDR2 SYGVNS. The chain's CDR3 is CASSAPGSTDTQYF. In DNA, the CDR3 is TGTGCCAGCAGTGCCCCCGGGAGCACAGATACGCAGTATTTT.

A note on this clone: This same CDR3 is encoded by further DNA sequences in the sample. The V gene is TRBV30, the J gene TRBJ1-2; D remains ambiguous. Germline V gives CDR1 GTSNPN, CDR2 SVGIG (reference sequence). This CDR3 has 11 residues. Trimming took 8 bases from V and 7 from J, leaving 14 bases between them. CDR3: CAHDVRGGYTF. CDR3 nucleotides: TGTGCCCACGACGTACGGGGTGGCTACACCTTC. The complete variable domain, with remaining parts taken from reference TRBV30 and TRBJ1-2, reads SQTIHQWPATLVQPVGSPLSLECTVEGTSNPNLYWYRQAAGRGLQLLFYSVGIGQISSEVPQNLSASRPQDRQFILSSKKLLLSDSGFYLCAHDVRGGYTFGSGTRLTVV.

The chain joins TRBV6-5 to TRBJ1-2; D ambiguous. The germline V and J ends were trimmed by 0 bases and 3 bases, with 11 bases remaining between them. The CDR3 length is 15 residues. Germline CDR1 and CDR2: MNHEY and SVGAGI. CDR3 DNA sequence: TGTGCCAGCAGTTACTCAGGTGTACTAGACTATGGCTACACCTTC. Its translation is CASSYSGVLDYGYTF.